This T cell receptor beta chain was found in a study of tumor-infiltrating lymphocytes in primary liver carcinoma. As concerns this clonotype: A much larger clone differs from this one at a single base, so this may be a read error.

Making TCR beta cDNA involved around 520 ng total RNA and a constant-region primer. Slightly modified ARM-PCR with three nested multiplex PCR rounds yielded TCR beta libraries. The first two PCR rounds, roughly 10 cycles each, used TRBV1-TRBV30 forward primers and a C-beta reverse primer. TCRdb fed the multiplex PCR reads into MiXCR, producing one record per CDR3 protein. The repertoire includes 95,000 to 150,000 distinct CDR3 sequences, roughly three fifths of them detected once, and about a tenth sits in the top ten. There are 16 residues in the CDR3. V was pared by 2 bases and J by 4 bases, with 4 bases of the junction left unmatched. CDR1 is SGHRS and CDR2 is YFSETQ in the germline V gene. The tissue used was unsorted bulk material of roughly 17-34 mg. RNA and DNA were co-extracted from it with the AllPrep DNA/RNA mini kit.

This clonotype was sampled from an older woman with primary liver carcinoma and hepatitis B virus infection. Sequenced material: liver tumor tissue from sampling region 1. The subset is: tumor region T1, superior pole. The chain joins TRBV5-1 to TRBJ2-2; 11 positions agree with TRBD2. CDR3 sequence reads: CASSFQTSGITGELFF. In DNA, the CDR3 is TGCGCCAGCAGCTTCCAGACTAGCGGGATCACCGGGGAGCTGTTTTTT.